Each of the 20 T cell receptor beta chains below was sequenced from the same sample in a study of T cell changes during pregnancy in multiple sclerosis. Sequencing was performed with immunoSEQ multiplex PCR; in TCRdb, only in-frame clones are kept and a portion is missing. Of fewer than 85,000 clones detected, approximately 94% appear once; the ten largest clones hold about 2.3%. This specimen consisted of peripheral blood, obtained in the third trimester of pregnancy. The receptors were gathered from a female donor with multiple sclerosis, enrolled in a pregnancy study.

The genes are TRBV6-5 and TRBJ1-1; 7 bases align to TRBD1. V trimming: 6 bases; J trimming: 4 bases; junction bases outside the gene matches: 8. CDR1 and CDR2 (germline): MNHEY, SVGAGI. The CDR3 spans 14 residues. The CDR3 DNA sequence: TGTGCCAGCAGCCACCGCGACAGGGCCACTGAAGCTTTCTTT. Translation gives CASSHRDRATEAFF.

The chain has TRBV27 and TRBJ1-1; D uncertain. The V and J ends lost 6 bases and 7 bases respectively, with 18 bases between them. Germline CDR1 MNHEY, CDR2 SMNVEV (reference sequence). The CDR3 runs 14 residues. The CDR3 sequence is CASSQHPYRYEAFF. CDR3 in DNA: TGTGCCAGCAGCCAACACCCCTACAGATATGAAGCTTTCTTT.

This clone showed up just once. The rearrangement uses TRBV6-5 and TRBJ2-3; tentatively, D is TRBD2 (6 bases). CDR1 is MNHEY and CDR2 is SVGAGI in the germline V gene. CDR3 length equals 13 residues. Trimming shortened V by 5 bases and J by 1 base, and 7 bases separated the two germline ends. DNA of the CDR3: TGTGCCAGCAGTAGCGGGCGCACAGATACGCAGTATTTT. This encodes CASSSGRTDTQYF.

CDR3 residues: CASSQTEGFIEKLFF. The CDR3 coding sequence is TGTGCCAGCAGCCAAACGGAGGGTTTCATCGAAAAACTGTTTTTT. The rearrangement joins TRBV14 to TRBJ1-4; no definite D call. The CDR3 loop spans 15 amino acids. Germline-derived CDR1 and CDR2 are SGHDN and FVKESK. The V and J ends lost 2 bases and 8 bases respectively, with 15 bases between them.

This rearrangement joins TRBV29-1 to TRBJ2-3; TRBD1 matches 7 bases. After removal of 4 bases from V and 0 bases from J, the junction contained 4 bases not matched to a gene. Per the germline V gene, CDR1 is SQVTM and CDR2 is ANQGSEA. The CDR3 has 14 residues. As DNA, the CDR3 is TGCAGCGTTGTTCAGGGACAGAGCACAGATACGCAGTATTTT. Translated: CSVVQGQSTDTQYF.

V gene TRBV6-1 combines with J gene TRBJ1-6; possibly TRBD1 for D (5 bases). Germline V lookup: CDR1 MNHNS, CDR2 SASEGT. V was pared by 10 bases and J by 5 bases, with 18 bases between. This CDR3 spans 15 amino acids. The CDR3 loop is CATPLSEGDNSPLHF. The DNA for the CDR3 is TGTGCCACCCCTTTAAGCGAAGGGGATAATTCACCCCTCCACTTT.

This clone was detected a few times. Here the CDR3 reads CASSDGEQGPETQYF. CDR3 nucleotides: TGTGCCAGCAGTGACGGTGAACAGGGGCCAGAGACCCAGTACTTC. The chain recombines TRBV6-1 with TRBJ2-5; 7 positions match TRBD1. V shed 3 bases and J 4 bases; nucleotides not matched to a gene: 8. Per the germline V gene, CDR1 is MNHNS and CDR2 is SASEGT. This CDR3 has 15 residues.

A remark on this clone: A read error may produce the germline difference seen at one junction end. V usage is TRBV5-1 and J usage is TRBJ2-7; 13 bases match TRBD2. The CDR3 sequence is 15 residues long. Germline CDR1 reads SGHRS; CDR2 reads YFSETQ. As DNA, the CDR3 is TGCGCCAGCAGCACCCGAGGGACTAGCGGGGAGGCGGGCGCCTTC. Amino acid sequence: CASSTRGTSGEAGAF. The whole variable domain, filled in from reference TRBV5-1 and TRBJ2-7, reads KAGVTQTPRYLIKTRGQQVTLSCSPISGHRSVSWYQQTPGQGLQFLFEYFSETQRNKGNFPGRFSGRQFSNSRSEMNVSTLELGDSALYLCASSTRGTSGEAGAFGPGTRLTVT.

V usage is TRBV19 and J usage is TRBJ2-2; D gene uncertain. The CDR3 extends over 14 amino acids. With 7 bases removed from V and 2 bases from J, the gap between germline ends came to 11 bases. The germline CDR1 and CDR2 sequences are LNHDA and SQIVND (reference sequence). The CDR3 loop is CASKSSYNTGELFF. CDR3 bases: TGTGCCAGTAAATCCTCGTATAACACCGGGGAGCTGTTTTTT.

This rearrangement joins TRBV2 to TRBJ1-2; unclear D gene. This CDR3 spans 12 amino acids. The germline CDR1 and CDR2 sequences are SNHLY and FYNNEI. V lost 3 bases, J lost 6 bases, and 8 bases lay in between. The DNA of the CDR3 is TGTGCCAGCAGTGATTCCCCCGATGGCTACACCTTC. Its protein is CASSDSPDGYTF.

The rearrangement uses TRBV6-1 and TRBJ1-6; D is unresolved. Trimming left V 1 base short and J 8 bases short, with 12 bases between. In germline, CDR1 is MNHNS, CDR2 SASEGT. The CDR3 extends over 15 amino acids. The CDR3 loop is CASSEVGRAHSPLHF. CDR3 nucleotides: TGTGCCAGCAGTGAAGTTGGCCGTGCTCATTCACCCCTCCACTTT.

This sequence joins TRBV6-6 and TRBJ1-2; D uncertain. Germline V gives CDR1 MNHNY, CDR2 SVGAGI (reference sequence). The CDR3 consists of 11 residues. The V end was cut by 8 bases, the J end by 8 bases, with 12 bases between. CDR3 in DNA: TGTGCCAGCGGCAACGAAGAAGGCTACACCTTC. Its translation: CASGNEEGYTF.

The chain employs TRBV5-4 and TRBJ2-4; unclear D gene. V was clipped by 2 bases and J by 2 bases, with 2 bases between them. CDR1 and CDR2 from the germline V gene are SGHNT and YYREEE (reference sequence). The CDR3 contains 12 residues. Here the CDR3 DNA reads TGTGCCAGCAGCTTTACCAAAAACATTCAGTACTTC. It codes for CASSFTKNIQYF.

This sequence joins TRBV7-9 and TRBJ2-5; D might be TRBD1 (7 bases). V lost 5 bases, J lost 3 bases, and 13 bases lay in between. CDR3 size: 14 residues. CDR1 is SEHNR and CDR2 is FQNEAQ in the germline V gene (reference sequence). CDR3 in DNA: TGTGCCAGCAGCGGGGGGACAGACAAAGAGACCCAGTACTTC. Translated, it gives CASSGGTDKETQYF.

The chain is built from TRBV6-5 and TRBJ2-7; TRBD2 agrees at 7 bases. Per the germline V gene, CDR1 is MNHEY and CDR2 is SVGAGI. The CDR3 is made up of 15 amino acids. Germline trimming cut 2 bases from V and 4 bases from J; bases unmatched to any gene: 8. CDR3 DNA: TGTGCCAGCAGTTACGGGGGGGAGCCCTTGTACGAGCAGTACTTC. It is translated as CASSYGGEPLYEQYF.

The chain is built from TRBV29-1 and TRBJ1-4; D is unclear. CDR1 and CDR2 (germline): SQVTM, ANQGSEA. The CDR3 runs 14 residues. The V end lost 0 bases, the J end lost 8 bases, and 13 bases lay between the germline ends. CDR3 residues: CSVEDRLGREKLFF. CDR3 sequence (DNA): TGCAGCGTTGAAGACAGGTTAGGGAGGGAAAAACTGTTTTTT.

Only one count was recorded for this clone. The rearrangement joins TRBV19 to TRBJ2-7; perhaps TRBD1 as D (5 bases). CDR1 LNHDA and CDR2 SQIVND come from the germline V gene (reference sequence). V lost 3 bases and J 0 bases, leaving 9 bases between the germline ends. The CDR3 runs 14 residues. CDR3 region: CASSIRRDSYEQYF. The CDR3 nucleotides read TGTGCCAGTAGTATCCGCAGGGACTCCTACGAGCAGTACTTC.

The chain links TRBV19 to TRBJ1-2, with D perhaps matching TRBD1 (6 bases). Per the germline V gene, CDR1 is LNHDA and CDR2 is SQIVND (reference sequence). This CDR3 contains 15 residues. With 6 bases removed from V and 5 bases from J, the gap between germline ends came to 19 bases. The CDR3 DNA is TGTGCCAGTAGACTATCTCCGGGACAAGAATATGGCTACACCTTC. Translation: CASRLSPGQEYGYTF.

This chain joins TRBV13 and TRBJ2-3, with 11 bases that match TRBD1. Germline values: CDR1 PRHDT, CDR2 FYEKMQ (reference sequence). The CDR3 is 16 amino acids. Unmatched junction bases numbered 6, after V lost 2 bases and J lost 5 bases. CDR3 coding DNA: TGTGCCAGCAGCTTATGGGACAGGGGGGAGGGAGATACGCAGTATTTT. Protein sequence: CASSLWDRGEGDTQYF.

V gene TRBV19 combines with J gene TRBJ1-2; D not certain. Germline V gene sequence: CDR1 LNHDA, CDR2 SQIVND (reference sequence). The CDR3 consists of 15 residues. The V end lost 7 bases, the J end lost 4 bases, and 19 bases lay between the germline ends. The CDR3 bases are TGTGCCAGTACCATGGATGGGGAGGACCTCTATGGCTACACCTTC. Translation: CASTMDGEDLYGYTF. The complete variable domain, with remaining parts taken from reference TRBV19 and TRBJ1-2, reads DGGITQSPKYLFRKEGQNVTLSCEQNLNHDAMYWYRQDPGQGLRLIYYSQIVNDFQKGDIAEGYSVSREKKESFPLTVTSAQKNPTAFYLCASTMDGEDLYGYTFGSGTRLTVV.